This entry describes one TCR beta chain. The data belong to a study of technical replicates of blood from a handful of donors. This CDR3 is built from 16 residues. Germline lookup yields CDR1 SGHAT and CDR2 FQNNGV. V gave up 1 base and J gave up 4 bases; unmatched junction bases: 5. TCRdb keeps only in-frame clones here, not all; method: immunoSEQ multiplex PCR. The profile shows about 97,000 clones, about 95% of them singletons. The rearrangement joins TRBV11-2 to TRBJ2-2; 8 bases fit TRBD2. Material: T cells isolated from PBMCs. This sequence originates from a human donor in good health. DNA for the CDR3: TGTGCCAGCAGCTTAGGGGGACTAGTTAGCACCGGGGAGCTGTTTTTT. Translated: CASSLGGLVSTGELFF.